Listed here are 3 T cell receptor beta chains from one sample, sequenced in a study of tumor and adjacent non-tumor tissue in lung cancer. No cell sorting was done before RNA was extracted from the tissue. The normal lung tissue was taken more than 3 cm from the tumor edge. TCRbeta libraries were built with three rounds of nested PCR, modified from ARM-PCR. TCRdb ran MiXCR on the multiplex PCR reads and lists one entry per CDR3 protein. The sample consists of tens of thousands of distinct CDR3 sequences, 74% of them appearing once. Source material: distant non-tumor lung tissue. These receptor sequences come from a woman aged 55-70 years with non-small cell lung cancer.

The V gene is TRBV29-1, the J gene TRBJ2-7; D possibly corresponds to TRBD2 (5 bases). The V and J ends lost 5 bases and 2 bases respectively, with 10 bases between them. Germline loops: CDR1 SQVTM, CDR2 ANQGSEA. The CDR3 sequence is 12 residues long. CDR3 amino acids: CSVLAIPYEQYF. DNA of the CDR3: TGCAGCGTTCTAGCCATCCCCTACGAGCAGTACTTC.

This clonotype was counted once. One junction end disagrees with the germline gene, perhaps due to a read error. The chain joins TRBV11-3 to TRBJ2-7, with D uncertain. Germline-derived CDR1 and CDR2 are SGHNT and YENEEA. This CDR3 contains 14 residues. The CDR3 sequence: CAGSLDTATYEQYF. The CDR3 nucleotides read TGTGCCGGCAGCTTAGATACGGCGACCTACGAGCAGTACTTC. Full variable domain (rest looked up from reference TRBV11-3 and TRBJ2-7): EAGVVQSPRYKIIEKKQPVAFWCNPISGHNTLYWYLQNLGQGPELLIRYENEEAVDDSQLPKDRFSAERLKGVDSTLKIQPAELGDSAVYLCAGSLDTATYEQYFGPGTRLTVT.

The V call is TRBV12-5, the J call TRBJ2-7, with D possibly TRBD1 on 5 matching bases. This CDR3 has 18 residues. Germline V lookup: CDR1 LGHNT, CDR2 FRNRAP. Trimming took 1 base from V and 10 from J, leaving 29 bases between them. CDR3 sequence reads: CASGLGPRGKGRLYYQYF. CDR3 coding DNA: TGTGCTAGTGGTTTGGGGCCACGTGGAAAGGGGCGATTGTACTACCAGTACTTC.